The rows below give T cell receptor beta chains drawn from one sample of a study of T cells in Graves' hyperthyroidism and ophthalmopathy. TCRdb independently ran MiXCR on the multiplex PCR reads; one entry per CDR3 protein. The sample contains a few hundred thousand distinct CDR3 sequences, less than 15% of which appear only once. Sequenced material: blood. These receptors came from a woman aged 40-49 years with Graves' hyperthyroidism. Each CDR3 is given with its conserved first and last residue. D genes are given only for firm matches. Clone size is not always given. Where it is, it says once, few, many or a class for expanded clones.

DNA,CDR3,D,J,V,size
TGTGCCAGCAGCTTATCGGAGCTGAACACCGGGGAGCTGTTTTTT,CASSLSELNTGELFF,.,TRBJ2-2,TRBV11-2,many
TGTGCCAGCAGCCAAGTGTCCCGCACAGATACGCAGTATTTT,CASSQVSRTDTQYF,.,TRBJ2-3,TRBV3-1,once
TGTGCCAGCAGCTTATTTCAGATTAGCACAGATACGCAGTATTTT,CASSLFQISTDTQYF,.,TRBJ2-3,TRBV11-1,many
TGTGCCAGCGGTAAGGGCAGAAACACCGGGGAGCTGTTTTTT,CASGKGRNTGELFF,.,TRBJ2-2,TRBV3-1,.
TGTGCCAGCAGCCAAGAGGGCCTCAACTATGGCTACACCTTC,CASSQEGLNYGYTF,.,TRBJ1-2,TRBV3-1,few
TGCAGTGCTAGAGCCGGGACTAGCGGGAGAGGTGAGCAGTTCTTC,CSARAGTSGRGEQFF,TRBD2,TRBJ2-1,TRBV20-1,many
TGTGCCAGCAGTTGGACCGGGACTAGCGGCGAGCAGTACTTC,CASSWTGTSGEQYF,TRBD2,TRBJ2-7,TRBV12-3/TRBV12-4,many
TGTGCCAGCAGCTTAGATCTCGGAAGGGCACCCGAGCAGTACTTC,CASSLDLGRAPEQYF,.,TRBJ2-7,TRBV7-9,many
TGTGCCAGCAGCCCCCGATGGGTCGATATTTCAAGGACTGAAGCTTTCTTT,CASSPRWVDISRTEAFF,.,TRBJ1-1,TRBV27,many
TGTGCCACCTCCGGCGGGGGGCAGGGCGAAGAGACCCAGTACTTC,CATSGGGQGEETQYF,TRBD2,TRBJ2-5,TRBV24-1,few
TGCGCCAGCAATCGTGACCCGGTGAACACCGGGGAGCTGTTTTTT,CASNRDPVNTGELFF,.,TRBJ2-2,TRBV5-1,many
TGTGCCAGCTCATCTCCACAACTAGGGGCGGGAGCCACCTACGAGCAGTACTTC,CASSSPQLGAGATYEQYF,TRBD2,TRBJ2-7,TRBV18,few
TGTGCCAGCACGTCGCAGGGGCCGATCGGGGAGCTGTTTTTT,CASTSQGPIGELFF,.,TRBJ2-2,TRBV27,many
TGTGCCAGTATTCAAAAGTTCGGCGGGACAGGGTTGGGTGAAAAACTGTTTTTT,CASIQKFGGTGLGEKLFF,TRBD1,TRBJ1-4,TRBV19,.
TGCGCCAGCAGCCAACCGACCGAGGAGGAAAAACTGTTTTTT,CASSQPTEEEKLFF,.,TRBJ1-4,TRBV4-1,.
TGTGCCAGCAGTGAAGCCGGAGCGGGGTCCGGAGCTTTCTTT,CASSEAGAGSGAFF,.,TRBJ1-1,TRBV2,many
TGCAGCGTTGATCTTAGCTCAAGGGGGGAGACCCAGTACTTC,CSVDLSSRGETQYF,.,TRBJ2-5,TRBV29-1,many
TGTGCCATCAGTGGGATCGGGACTAGCGTTACCGCAGATACGCAGTATTTT,CAISGIGTSVTADTQYF,TRBD2,TRBJ2-3,TRBV10-3,.
TGTGCCAGCAGCCCTAGTTGGGGCAGCCTAGCGGGACTACAGGACCTACAAGAGACCCAGTACTTC,CASSPSWGSLAGLQDLQETQYF,TRBD2,TRBJ2-5,TRBV16,few
TGTGCCAGCAGTGAACCCCGGGACAGCACAGATACGCAGTATTTT,CASSEPRDSTDTQYF,.,TRBJ2-3,TRBV2,many
TGCGCCAGCAGCCAAGAGTCAGGGGGAGTACAGCCCCAGCATTTT,CASSQESGGVQPQHF,TRBD1,TRBJ1-5,TRBV4-1,many
TGTGCCAGCAGCGACCGACAGGGAGCCCCCTACGAGCAGTACTTC,CASSDRQGAPYEQYF,TRBD1,TRBJ2-7,TRBV7-9,few
TGTGCCAGCTCGCTAGCGGGAGTGGGGGAGCAGTTCTTC,CASSLAGVGEQFF,TRBD2,TRBJ2-1,TRBV27,many
TGTGCCAGCAGCTTACACGGACAGGGTGACTATGGCTACACCTTC,CASSLHGQGDYGYTF,TRBD1,TRBJ1-2,TRBV7-9,few
TGTGCCAGCCAGGTCGGAATGAACACTGAAGCTTTCTTT,CASQVGMNTEAFF,.,TRBJ1-1,TRBV19,.